The present T cell receptor (beta chain) was sequenced within a study of cytomegalovirus exposure and HLA in healthy donors. Across the study: Researchers previously reported finding roughly 120 million unique TCR beta sequences from roughly 170 million T cells. Study-wide results and limits: A later analysis linked a missense variant in DCLRE1C to the trimming of TCR beta V and J genes. An assumption of roughly uniform sequencing depth across donors underlay the presence/absence analyses.

Germline V gene lookup returns CDR1 MNHNY and CDR2 SVGAGI (reference sequence). The junction had 2 bases not matched to a gene; V was cut back by 10 bases and J by 4 bases. This CDR3 spans 13 amino acids. Researchers ran the PCR with 60 Vbeta and 13 Jbeta primers. Sequenced by immunoSEQ multiplex PCR; TCRdb stores in-frame clones only, minus some. The data hold some 67,000 clones, with 70% to 90% observed a single time. Regarding this clone: Its antigen remains unidentified.

The sequenced material came from PBMCs. The rearrangement joins TRBV6-6 to TRBJ2-1; 12 bases agree with TRBD2. The TCR comes from a woman in her 30s in good health and CMV-seronegative. CDR3 protein: CATGLAGYNEQFF. In nucleotides, the CDR3 is TGTGCCACCGGACTAGCGGGATACAATGAGCAGTTCTTC.